This T cell receptor beta chain was sequenced for a study of T cells in Graves' hyperthyroidism and ophthalmopathy. Turning to this clonotype: At one of its ends the junction is not consistent with the germline gene, which may arise from a read error.

The CDR3 is made up of 13 amino acids. CDR1 and CDR2 (germline): DFQATT, SNEGSKA (reference sequence). Regions amplified from RNA transcripts were the TCR beta CDR3 regions. The HTBI primer set served for first-round RT-PCR of the TCR CDR3. TCRdb ran MiXCR on the multiplex PCR reads and lists one entry per CDR3 protein. The data contain about 270,000 distinct CDR3 sequences, around 24% of them singletons. Sequenced material: blood. The receptor's source is a woman aged 40 to 50 with Graves' ophthalmopathy. This chain uses TRBV20-1 with TRBJ2-2, with D tentatively TRBD1 or TRBD2 (5 bases each). Here the CDR3 reads CSARYNYLGELSF. Written as DNA, the CDR3 is TGCAGTGCTCGTTATAACTATCTAGGGGAGCTGTCTTTT.